This TCR beta chain was profiled in a study of T cell responses to AZD1222 COVID-19 vaccine. Overall study findings and caveats: Unmutated variant regions are reportedly the target of nearly half of TCRs that are spike-specific.

CDR1 is LNHNV and CDR2 is YYDKDF in the germline V gene (reference sequence). Deletions cut 3 bases from V and 6 bases from J, with 12 bases between. The CDR3 length is 15 residues. The data were produced by immunoSEQ multiplex PCR, yet TCRdb's version contains in-frame clones alone and is incomplete. This sample has some 120,000 clones, with approximately 91% found just once. The study pooled second doses at about 4 or about 12 weeks. A word on this clone: Its antigen remains unknown.

Specimen: peripheral blood, collected 28 days after the second AZD1222 dose. This TCR derives from an adult who received the AZD1222 COVID-19 vaccine. The V gene is TRBV15, the J gene TRBJ1-6, with a weak D call TRBD1 (5 bases). The CDR3 loop reads CATSSMTAINSPLHF. The CDR3 DNA follows: TGTGCCACCAGCAGTATGACAGCAATTAATTCACCCCTCCACTTT.